This T cell receptor (beta chain) appears in the sequencing data of a study of blood T cells in healthy people across ages. Using a J-beta primer mix together with a sample-barcoded 5' primer, a second PCR was run for about 6 to 11 cycles. MiXCR was run by TCRdb on the 5' RACE reads, yielding one entry per CDR3 protein. This table holds around 1,500,000 distinct CDR3 sequences, 42% found once. The origin of this receptor is a woman younger than 35 in good health. Sequencing was performed on blood.

The CDR3 DNA reads TGCGCCAGCAGCCAAGATGGAGGCAGGGGGCGCGAGCAGTACTTC. As protein: CASSQDGGRGREQYF. The V and J genes are TRBV4-1 and TRBJ2-4, with 8 positions matching TRBD1. Gene TRBJ2-7 matches the end of the DNA better, so the J call may be wrong. The CDR3 runs 15 residues. CDR1 and CDR2 (germline): MGHRA, YSYEKL.